This paragraph reports one T cell receptor (beta chain). This specimen belongs to a study of control samples from healthy donors and cancer patients. The V and J ends lost 6 bases and 2 bases, in that order; junction bases with no gene match: 10. The CDR3 covers 17 residues. Clones were sequenced by immunoSEQ multiplex PCR, and TCRdb holds only the in-frame ones, with some missing. The sample yields 120,000 to 150,000 clones, approximately 90% seen once. The sequencing input was blood. V gene TRBV6-7 combines with J gene TRBJ1-5; 10 nucleotides agree with TRBD1. TRBV6-7 falls under the ORF class, with uncertain function. This clonotype was sampled from a woman younger than 45 in good health. In nucleotides, the CDR3 is TGTGCCAGCAGCAGGACAGGGGGGATAACGGGCAATCAGCCCCAGCATTTT. Its protein product is CASSRTGGITGNQPQHF.